This TCR beta chain comes out of a study of post-analysis software for immune sequencing data (dated by TCRdb to about 2015). Regarding the complete study: Relapsing-remitting, secondary progressive and progressive-relapsing multiple sclerosis were recorded as disease courses, and subtype annotation was lacking for some patients. The patient repertoires were compared against approximately ten previously published healthy control repertoires obtained from donors aged about 6 to 28 years. A subset of samples was prepared in parallel using single-end sample barcoding, then pooled and co-amplified after Illumina adapter ligation. What the research found in general, with its limitations: The control group was slightly older than the multiple sclerosis patient group. Patients showed significantly higher frequencies than controls for a handful of TRBV segments, among them TRBV5-6, TRBV5-1 and TRBV20-1. Multiple sclerosis patients had significantly lower normalized Chao1 diversity than controls, a result that suggests substantial peripheral T-cell clonal expansion. When samples were clustered directly using the F measure, samples prepared in the same batch co-clustered strongly, which prompted a batch-effect correction.

Receptors were amplified or captured by PCR. Sequencing instrument: Illumina HiSeq 2500. To reduce PCR and sequencing biases, unique molecular identifiers were incorporated into the TCR beta cDNA libraries. Per 1 to 10 million input T cells, 500,000 or so cDNA molecules were obtained, such that each molecule approximated one T cell. The same protocol used for the earlier healthy control dataset was applied to prepare and sequence the patient libraries. Samples belonging to the same batch were prepared together, multiplexed and sequenced on a shared HiSeq lane. The study's own analysis went as follows. MIGEC was used to process the raw barcoded reads, and molecular identifier groups with only a single read were discarded before consensus assembly and CDR3 extraction. Clonotype tables were post-analysed with VDJtools, and diversity was normalized by down-sampling all datasets to the smallest sample size. To correct batch-related cross-sample contamination, repertoire overlap clustering matched CDR3 amino acid sequences but not nucleotide sequences. Using fastp trimming at Q25 and MiXCR clonotype assembly, TCRdb reanalyzed the public sequencing data and kept in-frame beta chains. Merged by CDR3 protein, the rows form single entries marked with the most common genes and DNA. It is TCRdb's table, rather than the study itself, that gives the V and J calls and clone size. Counted in this sample were about 680,000 distinct CDR3 sequences; 55% to 70% of them appeared once. The biggest ten clones account for about 10% of the sample.

The germline V gene supplies CDR1 SGHRS and CDR2 YFSETQ. Trimming takes 5 bases from V and 10 bases from J, and the germline ends sit 28 bases apart. The CDR3 starts with the cysteine, ends with the phenylalanine, and has 17 residues. Of all the DNA, just the CDR3 is kept, 51 bases in frame from base 1. As concerns this clonotype: The target of this receptor is not known. No base quality values were provided; no much bigger clone lies one nucleotide off.

To demonstrate the VDJtools post-analysis software, the study profiled TCR beta repertoires from the peripheral blood of about a dozen young patients with multiple sclerosis. The patients with multiple sclerosis were children and adolescents between about 6 and 15 years of age. The sequence derives from a girl aged 2-10 years with multiple sclerosis. Here the chain combines TRBV5-1 and TRBJ2-1; D gene: possibly TRBD2, on 6 matching bases. Specimen: blood. The bases are TGCGCCAGCAGTAGATTCCCCTCCGGGGGTTACTCCTACGAGCAGTTCTTC. This sequence encodes CASSRFPSGGYSYEQFF.